This T cell receptor (beta chain) comes out of a study of blood T cell repertoires in COVID-19. Across the whole study: Some COVID-19 samples were acute and others convalescent; all came from the United States, Italy and Spain. PBMCs, B-cell-depleted T cells, or T cells were the source of the cDNA or gDNA that made up the material.

Trimming removed 2 bases at V and 0 bases at J, with 8 bases between. CDR1 is MNHEY, CDR2 SVGAGI, per germline. The CDR3 loop spans 15 amino acids. Original data processing: Estimation of nucleated cell counts was performed using reference gene primer amplification. Sequencing used immunoSEQ multiplex PCR; TCRdb keeps in-frame clones, though not all of them. V and J calls and clone size are as listed in that table; D and trimming were resolved from the DNA. The data hold 80,000 or so clones, with 80% to 95% observed a single time. This receptor was obtained from a woman between 50 and 59 years old in a cohort sampled during active COVID-19. Sample: peripheral blood. This chain links TRBV6-5 with TRBJ2-1, with D possibly TRBD2 on 6 matching bases. The CDR3 bases are TGTGCCAGCAGTTACCGGGAGCCCTCCTACAATGAGCAGTTCTTC. This encodes CASSYREPSYNEQFF.